The sequence of this TCR beta chain was determined in a study of T-cell memory formation after mild COVID-19 (dated by TCRdb to the early 2020s). For context, the study as a whole: Most TCR sequence clusters were specific to one of the two donors. The cohort was made up of two young adult volunteers, one female and one male, who were previously healthy. Longitudinal TCRalpha and TCRbeta repertoire sequencing tracked T-cell clones expanding and contracting after mild COVID-19 in a couple of donors. What the work shows at the level of the full study, not this receptor alone: SARS-CoV-2 specificity of the second-wave clones peaking on day 37 was not confirmed. Contracting CD4+ clones turned up mainly in the CM and EM memory subsets, whereas EMRA was where CD8+ clones were enriched. The study covered only a couple of mild cases, and larger cohorts including severe cases with pre-infection samples were considered necessary. Some responding clones were detected in pre-infection memory, which suggested that pre-existing cross-reactive memory T cells had joined the SARS-CoV-2 response. From day 15 to 85, contracting clones showed balanced CD4/CD8 phenotypes, whereas a second wave of clones that expanded from day 15 to 37 leaned towards CD4+.

Ficoll-Paque density gradient centrifugation was the method used to isolate PBMCs. For CDR1 and CDR2, the germline V gene lists KGHSH and LQKENI. Relative to germline, V is missing 8 bases and J is missing 7 bases, with 11 bases of the junction outside any gene match. CDR3 length: 14 amino acids, cysteine to phenylalanine. The only DNA kept is the CDR3, 42 bases in frame from the first base. As for this clonotype: Its cognate antigen has yet to be identified. Per-nucleotide qualities are absent, and no much larger clonotype sits a single base away.

This sample was sequenced with an Illumina NovaSeq 6000. TCRalpha and TCRbeta cDNA libraries were built by 5'RACE with constant-segment primers, adding sample barcodes and unique molecular identifiers. Trizol reagent was used to extract RNA from every sample. Libraries were amplified in two PCR steps, with a second sample barcode and Illumina TruSeq adapters added in the second step. Sequencing of libraries was performed on an Illumina NovaSeq with 2 x 150 bp paired-end reads. In the original analysis: With migec v1.2.7, reads were demultiplexed and then collapsed into UMI-guided consensus sequences. Using mixcr v2.1.11, UMI consensuses were aligned to TRA and TRB V and J templates and then assembled into clonotypes. A clonotype was counted as expanded or contracted only if both edgeR and NoisET called the change significant, with noise models trained on biological replicates. For edgeR calls, the cutoffs were a false discovery rate-adjusted p below 0.01 and a log2 fold-change threshold of 1. As an exploratory analysis of dynamics, max-normalized trajectories of the 1000 most abundant clonotypes were examined with PCA combined with hierarchical clustering. Each responding clone was given a CD4 or CD8 phenotype based on the CD4+ and CD8+ repertoires, which had been sequenced separately. TCRdb's own reprocessing of the public reads used fastp at Q25 and MiXCR and kept productive beta chains. Merged by CDR3 protein, the rows form single entries marked with the most common genes and DNA. In this record, the V and J calls reflect TCRdb's handling and not the investigators' own analysis. This sample holds 530,000 or so distinct CDR3 sequences; 15% to 20% were observed only once. The ten largest clones capture just over 8% of the sample.

The TCR originated in an adult woman who had mild COVID-19 (a few samples of this study predate the infection). The sample titles of this study are shuffled in the database, so cell type and time point are left out; the donor was told from shared clones. The sample was PBMCs or a T cell subset sorted from them (not recorded which). Here the chain combines TRBV18 and TRBJ1-1; TRBD1 lines up with 9 middle nucleotides. The nucleotide sequence is TGTGCCAGCACCCTAGACAGGGGGGGAGGTGAAGCTTTCTTT. Its translation is CASTLDRGGGEAFF. Full variable domain (CDR3 extended with the reference TRBV18 and TRBJ1-1 proteins): NAGVMQNPRHLVRRRGQEARLRCSPMKGHSHVYWYRQLPEEGLKFMVYLQKENIIDESGMPKERFSAEFPKEGPSILRIQQVVRGDSAAYFCASTLDRGGGEAFFGQGTRLTVV.